This TCR beta chain came from a study of technical replicates of blood from four donors. Profiled with immunoSEQ multiplex PCR; TCRdb holds only in-frame clones, not every one. The sample carries just over 80,000 clones, about 96% recorded once. Sequenced: T cells isolated from PBMCs. The receptor comes from a human donor in good health.

CDR3 sequence: CASTSEEGTSGSREQYF. The CDR3 DNA is TGTGCCAGCACCAGCGAAGAGGGGACTAGCGGGAGTAGGGAGCAGTACTTC. The chain joins TRBV28 to TRBJ2-7, with TRBD2 identical over 14 bases. Losses at the gene ends were 7 bases for V and 7 bases for J; bases not matched to a gene: 15. The CDR3 extends over 17 amino acids. In germline, CDR1 is MDHEN, CDR2 SYDVKM.